What follows describes a single TCR beta chain. The data derive from a study of blood T cell repertoires in COVID-19. Overall study context: Samples came from the United States, Italy and Spain, spanning acute and convalescent COVID-19. Nucleic acid was either cDNA or gDNA, and it came from T cells, B-cell-depleted T cells, or PBMCs.

In the study's own analysis: Scientists estimated how many nucleated cells there were by amplifying reference gene primers. Clones were read by immunoSEQ multiplex PCR, and TCRdb kept only the in-frame ones, dropping some. The V and J calls and clone size come from that table; D and trimming were worked out from the DNA. The sample records about 240,000 clones, around 87% being singletons. What was sequenced was peripheral blood. This clonotype was sampled from a man in his fifties or sixties who had recovered from COVID-19.

CDR3 DNA: TGTGCCAGCTCACCGACTGACAGACCGGATACCGGGGAGCTGTTTTTT. Amino acids: CASSPTDRPDTGELFF. The genes are TRBV18 and TRBJ2-2; tentatively, D is TRBD1 (5 bases). Trimming stripped 3 bases from V and 5 bases from J, with 16 bases between. The CDR3 is made up of 16 amino acids. CDR1 is KGHSH, CDR2 LQKENI, per germline. Full variable domain (missing parts from reference TRBV18 and TRBJ2-2): NAGVMQNPRHLVRRRGQEARLRCSPMKGHSHVYWYRQLPEEGLKFMVYLQKENIIDESGMPKERFSAEFPKEGPSILRIQQVVRGDSAAYFCASSPTDRPDTGELFFGEGSRLTVL.